This passage covers 3 T cell receptor beta chains from one sample sequenced in a study of T cells in Graves' hyperthyroidism and ophthalmopathy. The CDR3 regions of TCR beta were amplified from RNA transcripts. The HTBI primer set served for first-round RT-PCR of the TCR CDR3. TCRdb analysed the multiplex PCR reads with MiXCR anew, one entry per CDR3 protein. The repertoire consists of approximately 400,000 distinct CDR3 sequences, with 15% occurring once and the leading ten covering 30% to 35%. Sequenced material: blood. The source is a woman in her 30s with Graves' hyperthyroidism.

V and J are TRBV12-3 or TRBV12-4 and TRBJ2-7; TRBD2 aligns across 7 bases. V shed 5 bases and J 5 bases; nucleotides not matched to a gene: 18. The CDR3 is 17 residues long. The CDR3 bases are TGTGCCAGCAGTCCACCGGCGGGCGGGAGAGGGAGACACGAGCAGTACTTC. It specifies CASSPPAGGRGRHEQYF.

The CDR3 spells CASSRTPGTAIQETQYF. For the CDR3, the DNA is TGTGCCAGCAGCCGTACACCGGGGACAGCGATACAAGAGACCCAGTACTTC. The V gene is TRBV11-2, the J gene TRBJ2-5; 7 bases map to TRBD1. Looked up from germline, CDR1 is SGHAT and CDR2 is FQNNGV. The CDR3 length is 17 residues. Trimming took 5 bases from V and 2 from J; bases not matched to a gene: 14. The variable domain in full, completed from reference TRBV11-2 and TRBJ2-5, reads EAGVAQSPRYKIIEKRQSVAFWCNPISGHATLYWYQQILGQGPKLLIQFQNNGVVDDSQLPKDRFSAERLKGVDSTLKIQPAKLEDSAVYLCASSRTPGTAIQETQYFGPGTRLLVL.

The J gene is TRBJ2-2, the V gene TRBV9; D is tentatively TRBD1 or TRBD2 (5 bases each). The CDR3 consists of 12 residues. Trimming left V 7 bases short and J 6 bases short, with 10 bases between. The germline CDR1 and CDR2 sequences are SGDLS and YYNGEE. CDR3 sequence: CASGGEAGELFF. The CDR3 DNA reads as TGTGCCAGCGGGGGAGAGGCCGGGGAGCTGTTTTTT.